A single sample gave rise to the 29 T cell receptor beta chains below, sequenced in a study of T cells expressing NK-cell markers (dated by TCRdb to about 2020). The library was generated by 5' RACE. For sequencing, an Illumina HiSeq 2000 was employed. TCRdb reprocessed the reads into one record per CDR3 protein sequence, lacking DNA. This sample's records show approximately 460,000 distinct CDR3 sequences. Approximately 6.8% of the sample belongs to the ten largest clones. Sequencing input: blood T cells: a sorted CD56 or NKG2C T cell subset, CD4+ or CD8+ T cells, or bulk PBMC T cells (not recorded which). The source is a woman aged 18-70 years in good health.

The V and J genes are TRBV2 and TRBJ2-1; the TCRdb D gene call, TRBD1, has no DNA to confirm it. CDR3 length: 12 residues. The germline V gene has CDR1 SNHLY and CDR2 FYNNEI. The CDR3 sequence: CAGGQETGEQFF.

The V call is TRBV6-1, the J call TRBJ2-6. This CDR3 spans 16 amino acids. Germline assignment: CDR1 MNHNS and CDR2 SASEGT. CDR3 residues: CASRNAGFSGANVLTF.

This chain links TRBV6-4 with TRBJ2-1; TCRdb picks TRBD2, but there is no DNA to check that call. This CDR3 is built from 14 residues. The germline V gene has CDR1 MRHNA and CDR2 SNTAGT. This CDR3 is CASSAGEHYNEQFF.

The rearrangement uses TRBV14 and TRBJ2-1; the TCRdb D gene call, TRBD2, has no DNA to confirm it. The V gene's germline CDR1 is SGHDN and CDR2 FVKESK. The CDR3 covers 19 residues. CDR3 residues: CASSQDPTSAGTTYNEQFF.

V and J are TRBV20-1 and TRBJ2-1; TCRdb gives TRBD2 as the D gene, but with no DNA this cannot be confirmed. Per germline, CDR1 DFQATT and CDR2 SNEGSKA (reference sequence). CDR3 length equals 15 residues. CDR3 loop: CSARGATSGDNEQFF.

The CDR3 spells CATSGGTSGYNEQFF. The chain couples TRBV15 to TRBJ2-1; TCRdb picks TRBD2, but there is no DNA to check that call. There are 15 residues in the CDR3. CDR1 and CDR2 from the germline V gene are LNHNV and YYDKDF (reference sequence).

This chain joins TRBV27 and TRBJ2-4; lacking DNA, the TRBD1 call made by TCRdb goes unchecked. CDR3 length: 13 amino acids. Germline CDR1 is MNHEY and CDR2 is SMNVEV (reference sequence). The CDR3 spells CASTNRGQNIQYF.

This sequence joins TRBV12-3 or TRBV12-4 and TRBJ1-3; TCRdb's assignment of TRBD1 cannot be checked, as there is no DNA. This CDR3 contains 16 residues. The CDR3 protein is CASSYGARGSGNTIYF.

V usage is TRBV12-3 or TRBV12-4 and J usage is TRBJ2-2. The CDR3 totals 14 residues. CDR3 loop: CASSPFENTGELFF.

This chain joins TRBV7-2 and TRBJ2-3; there is no DNA to check the TCRdb D call of TRBD2. The germline gives CDR1 SGHTA, CDR2 FQGNSA. The CDR3 contains 16 residues. The CDR3 sequence: CASSLRAAKTTDTQYF.

The chain employs TRBV7-2 and TRBJ1-1. The CDR3 loop spans 15 amino acids. CDR1 and CDR2 (germline): SGHTA, FQGNSA. This CDR3 reads CASSLYRFVNTEAFF.

This chain joins TRBV12-3 or TRBV12-4 and TRBJ2-4; TCRdb lists TRBD1, though no DNA is available to test this call. The CDR3 has 15 amino acids. The chain's CDR3 is CASTGGPWAKNIQYF.

The chain has TRBV7-2 and TRBJ2-6. Germline V gene lookup returns CDR1 SGHTA and CDR2 FQGNSA. The CDR3 extends over 15 amino acids. CDR3 region: CASSPYSSGANVLTF.

This chain joins TRBV6-1 and TRBJ1-2; TCRdb indicates TRBD1, and absent DNA this call remains unverified. This CDR3 has 13 amino acids. The V gene's germline CDR1 is MNHNS and CDR2 SASEGT. Here the CDR3 reads CASNGQGAGGYTF.

The V call is TRBV29-1, the J call TRBJ2-5; as DNA is missing, the TRBD1 call by TCRdb cannot be tested. The germline V gene encodes CDR1 SQVTM and CDR2 ANQGSEA. CDR3 length: 13 residues. The CDR3 spells CSGGLPLSETQYF.

This chain connects TRBV12-3 or TRBV12-4 to TRBJ2-7; TCRdb names TRBD2, which stays unverified in the absence of DNA. The CDR3 contains 14 residues. CDR3 region: CASSGGTSVYEQYF.

The CDR3 spells CASRAETNGELFF. This sequence joins TRBV5-1 and TRBJ2-2. CDR3 length: 13 amino acids. The germline CDR1 and CDR2 sequences are SGHRS and YFSETQ. The full variable domain, rest sourced from reference TRBV5-1 and TRBJ2-2, is KAGVTQTPRYLIKTRGQQVTLSCSPISGHRSVSWYQQTPGQGLQFLFEYFSETQRNKGNFPGRFSGRQFSNSRSEMNVSTLELGDSALYLCASRAETNGELFFGEGSRLTVL.

The chain joins TRBV4-2 to TRBJ2-3. Per the germline V gene, CDR1 is LGHNA and CDR2 is YNFKEQ. There are 14 residues in the CDR3. CDR3: CASSPGTRTDTQYF.

This chain uses TRBV12-3 or TRBV12-4 with TRBJ2-5; TCRdb outputs TRBD1, but without DNA this stays unchecked. The CDR3 covers 15 residues. The CDR3 is CASSFRDRGAATQYF.

This chain connects TRBV19 to TRBJ2-2. Germline CDR1 reads LNHDA; CDR2 reads SQIVND (reference sequence). The CDR3 covers 15 residues. The CDR3 here is CASTFQGIHTGELFF.

The genes are TRBV9 and TRBJ2-1; TCRdb names TRBD2, which stays unverified in the absence of DNA. This CDR3 has 18 residues. The germline V gene has CDR1 SGDLS and CDR2 YYNGEE. This chain's CDR3 is CASSDPRGSGSAYNEQFF.

CDR3 sequence reads: CASSPREAASSYEQYF. This sequence joins TRBV7-8 and TRBJ2-7; absent DNA, TCRdb's TRBD2 call cannot be checked. The CDR3 has 16 amino acids. The germline V gene has CDR1 SGHVS and CDR2 FQNEAQ.

CDR3 sequence reads: CATRTGLSTDTQYF. The chain has TRBV5-5 and TRBJ2-3; the D call from TCRdb, TRBD2, cannot be confirmed without DNA. Germline lookup yields CDR1 SGHKS and CDR2 YYEKEE (reference sequence). The length of the CDR3 is 14 residues.

The gene calls are TRBV6-4 and TRBJ2-1; the D gene TCRdb calls, TRBD2, cannot be checked with no DNA. Germline CDR1 MRHNA, CDR2 SNTAGT. The CDR3 runs to 21 residues. The CDR3 sequence: CASSGLGLADPISSSYNEQFF.

The chain carries TRBV5-5 and TRBJ2-4; checking the TCRdb D call of TRBD1 is not possible without DNA. Germline-derived CDR1 and CDR2 are SGHKS and YYEKEE (reference sequence). CDR3 length: 16 residues. The CDR3 reads CASSLGTDLAKNIQYF.

This chain uses TRBV20-1 with TRBJ2-1; TCRdb's D call, TRBD2, is unchecked because there is no DNA. Germline CDR1 is DFQATT and CDR2 is SNEGSKA (reference sequence). This CDR3 is built from 16 residues. The CDR3 loop is CSAASGSPLSYNEQFF.

The chain combines TRBV6-2 or TRBV6-3 with TRBJ2-7; with no DNA, the TCRdb D assignment of TRBD1 cannot be verified. CDR1 is MNHEY, CDR2 SVGEGT, per germline. This CDR3 has 15 amino acids. CDR3 residues: CASRLIGLSTYEQYF.

The rearrangement uses TRBV9 and TRBJ2-5; TCRdb's D call of TRBD1 is untestable without DNA. Germline CDR1 and CDR2: SGDLS and YYNGEE. The CDR3 covers 15 residues. The CDR3 sequence: CASSVGGGGQETQYF. Based on the CDR3 plus reference TRBV9 and TRBJ2-5, the full variable domain is DSGVTQTPKHLITATGQRVTLRCSPRSGDLSVYWYQQSLDQGLQFLIQYYNGEERAKGNILERFSAQQFPDLHSELNLSSLELGDSALYFCASSVGGGGQETQYFGPGTRLLVL.

The V and J genes are TRBV6-5 and TRBJ2-2. Germline V CDR1 and CDR2: MNHEY, SVGAGI. The CDR3 loop spans 14 amino acids. The CDR3 loop is CASSYSTNTGELFF.